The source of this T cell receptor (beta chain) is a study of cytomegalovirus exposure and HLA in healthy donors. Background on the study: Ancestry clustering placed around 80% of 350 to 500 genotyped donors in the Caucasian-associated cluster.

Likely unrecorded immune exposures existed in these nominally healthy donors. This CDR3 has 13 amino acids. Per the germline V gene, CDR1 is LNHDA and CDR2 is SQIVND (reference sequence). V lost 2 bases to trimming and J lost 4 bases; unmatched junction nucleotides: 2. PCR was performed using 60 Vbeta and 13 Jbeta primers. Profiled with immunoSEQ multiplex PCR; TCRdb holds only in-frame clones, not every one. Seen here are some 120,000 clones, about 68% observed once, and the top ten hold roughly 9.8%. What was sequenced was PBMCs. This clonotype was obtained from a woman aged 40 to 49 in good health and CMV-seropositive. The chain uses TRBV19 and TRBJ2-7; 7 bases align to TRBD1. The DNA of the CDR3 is TGTGCCAGTAGTATAAACAGGGGTTACGAGCAGTACTTC. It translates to CASSINRGYEQYF.